Only a few counts were recorded for the clone carrying this T cell receptor beta chain. Its antigen is not known. What was sequenced were expressed TCRB transcripts, since all of the isolated RNA had been reverse transcribed. TCRdb's copy holds only in-frame clones and misses some; the assay was immunoSEQ multiplex PCR. The sample carries about 700,000 clones, roughly 13% recorded once. The record originates from a study of beta chain features in type 1 diabetes. Study results and caveats: People with Type 1 diabetes carried modestly yet significantly shorter TCRB CDR3s in all four CD4+ subsets. These data did not resolve whether HLA type affects TCRB rearrangement. Patients' naive, central memory and Treg TCRB repertoires seemed closer to one another than those of healthy donors.

Sorting with CD45RO/CCR7/CD25/CD127/CD95/CD27 yielded naive, central memory, regulatory and stem-like memory CD4+ cells. The specimen sequenced was naive CD4+ T cells from blood. The TCR sequence derives from a man aged 18 to 29 with type 1 diabetes.

The CDR3 protein is CASSYSLWSGYTF. The CDR3 coding sequence is TGTGCCAGCAGTTACTCGCTATGGTCTGGCTACACCTTC. The V gene is TRBV6-5, the J gene TRBJ1-2, with no clear D. V was trimmed by 0 bases and J by 7 bases, leaving 9 bases between them. This CDR3 is 13 amino acids long. CDR1 MNHEY and CDR2 SVGAGI come from the germline V gene.